The 24 T cell receptor beta chains presented below share a single source sample, sequenced in a study of response to subunit inactivated influenza vaccine. TCRdb passed the RT-PCR reads through MiXCR, listing each CDR3 protein once. The sample includes 500,000 to 550,000 distinct CDR3 sequences, 6% to 9% of them seen just once. The input for sequencing was PBMCs from blood, taken about 24 months after vaccination. These receptors came from a man aged 45-69 years who received an inactivated influenza vaccine.

This clonotype was observed a few times. The V gene is TRBV25-1, the J gene TRBJ2-5, with no clear D. Germline CDR1 and CDR2: MGHDK and SYGVNS. Deletions cut 2 bases from V and 6 bases from J, with 10 bases between. This CDR3 spans 13 amino acids. As DNA, the CDR3 is TGTGCCAGCAGTGAAGTGGGGAAAAAGACCCAGTACTTC. Protein: CASSEVGKKTQYF.

This clonotype was recorded a few times. This rearrangement joins TRBV21-1 to TRBJ2-7; the table's D gene call, TRBD2, was not cross checked with the DNA. TRBV21-1 is a pseudogene locus. The CDR3 totals 17 residues. The CDR3 sequence is CASSTPDRDSRSYEQYF. Here the CDR3 DNA reads TGTGCCAGCAGCACCCCCGACCGGGACTCCAGATCTTACGAGCAGTACTTC.

This chain links TRBV29-1 with TRBJ2-3; 10 nucleotides align to TRBD1. The CDR3 is 14 residues long. Germline V lookup: CDR1 SQVTM, CDR2 ANQGSEA. Trimming at V came to 4 bases and at J to 2 bases, leaving 3 bases not matched to a gene. CDR3 loop: CSVVGTGVTDTQYF. CDR3 DNA sequence: TGCAGCGTTGTTGGGACAGGGGTCACAGATACGCAGTATTTT.

The chain uses TRBV7-3 and TRBJ2-7; D may be TRBD1 or TRBD2 (5 bases each). The CDR3 sequence is 14 residues long. With 4 bases removed from V and 6 bases from J, the gap between germline ends came to 16 bases. CDR1 is SGHTA, CDR2 FQGTGA, per germline. The CDR3 DNA reads as TGTGCCAGCAGCTCGGGAATTACAGGTTCCGAGCAGTACTTC. Protein product: CASSSGITGSEQYF.

The chain links TRBV12-3 or TRBV12-4 to TRBJ2-4, with TRBD2 identical over 7 bases. There are 16 residues in the CDR3. V lost 10 bases to trimming and J lost 3 bases; unmatched junction nucleotides: 15. CDR3 in amino acids: CAISRGMGRVKNIQYF. The DNA for the CDR3 is TGTGCCATCTCGAGGGGAATGGGGAGGGTCAAAAACATTCAGTACTTC.

This clonotype has a handful of counts. CDR3 sequence reads: CSVAQRQDSYEQYF. The CDR3 DNA reads TGCAGCGTCGCCCAACGACAGGACTCCTACGAGCAGTACTTC. This chain connects TRBV29-1 to TRBJ2-7; perhaps TRBD1 as D (6 bases). The V gene's germline CDR1 is SQVTM and CDR2 ANQGSEA. This CDR3 is built from 14 residues. V lost 6 bases and J 0 bases, leaving 15 bases between the germline ends.

This clonotype has a count of ten or more. This chain uses TRBV30 with TRBJ2-3; no definite D call. V lost 2 bases and J lost 2, with 14 bases in between. Germline V CDR1 and CDR2: GTSNPN, SVGIG (reference sequence). This CDR3 has 15 amino acids. CDR3 in DNA: TGTGCCTGGAGTCCGGGCCTCCTGAACACAGATACGCAGTATTTT. This gives the protein CAWSPGLLNTDTQYF.

This sequence joins TRBV10-3 and TRBJ2-3, with D maybe TRBD2 (6 bases). There are 13 residues in the CDR3. The ends were cut back, 8 bases at V and 0 bases at J, with 9 bases in the middle. Germline assignment: CDR1 ENHRY and CDR2 SYGVKD. The CDR3 region is CAIGGTSTDTQYF. The CDR3 DNA reads as TGTGCCATCGGGGGGACTAGCACAGATACGCAGTATTTT.

This rearrangement joins TRBV3-1 to TRBJ2-3; D perhaps matches TRBD1 (6 bases). The CDR3 spans 14 residues. Germline V gene data show CDR1 as LGHDT and CDR2 as YNNKEL (reference sequence). The germline V and J ends were trimmed by 3 bases and 6 bases, with 13 bases remaining between them. The CDR3 DNA follows: TGTGCCAGCAGCCAGTATGCGGACAGCGATACGCAGTATTTT. Translated: CASSQYADSDTQYF.

The rearrangement joins TRBV20-1 to TRBJ2-7; D may be TRBD2 (5 bases). The CDR3 consists of 14 residues. Trimming left V 7 bases short and J 3 bases short, with 19 bases between. The germline CDR1 and CDR2 sequences are DFQATT and SNEGSKA (reference sequence). The CDR3 loop is CSVFSRLRDYEQYF. The CDR3 nucleotides are TGCAGTGTTTTTTCTCGCCTGAGGGACTACGAGCAGTACTTC.

This clonotype was observed a few times. The chain recombines TRBV20-1 with TRBJ1-2, with no clear D. The CDR3 is made up of 13 amino acids. V was shortened by 3 bases and J by 3 bases, with 11 bases between the two germline ends. Looked up from germline, CDR1 is DFQATT and CDR2 is SNEGSKA (reference sequence). The DNA of the CDR3 is TGCAGTGCTAGGCTTACAGAATACTATGGCTACACCTTC. Its protein is CSARLTEYYGYTF.

This clonotype has only a few counts. The chain couples TRBV7-9 to TRBJ2-1, with D possibly TRBD1 on 5 matching bases. The length of the CDR3 is 15 residues. Trimming removed 2 bases from V and 6 bases from J, with 14 bases in between. The germline CDR1 and CDR2 sequences are SEHNR and FQNEAQ (reference sequence). The CDR3 spells CASSLSPGFSNEQFF. For the CDR3, the DNA is TGTGCCAGCAGCTTATCGCCAGGGTTTAGCAATGAGCAGTTCTTC. Variable domain in full (rest from reference TRBV7-9 and TRBJ2-1): DTGVSQNPRHKITKRGQNVTFRCDPISEHNRLYWYRQTLGQGPEFLTYFQNEAQLEKSRLLSDRFSAERPKGSFSTLEIQRTEQGDSAMYLCASSLSPGFSNEQFFGPGTRLTVL.

A note on this clonotype: The junction shows a germline mismatch at one end, possibly a read error. This rearrangement joins TRBV7-9 to TRBJ2-1; D ambiguous. CDR1 and CDR2 (germline): SEHNR, FQNEAQ (reference sequence). The CDR3 has 12 residues. CDR3 protein: CASSVTSDDQFF. In DNA form, the CDR3 reads TGTGCCAGCAGCGTCACATCGGATGATCAGTTCTTC.

CDR3 protein: CASSSAGGLTDTQYF. The DNA of the CDR3 is TGTGCCAGCAGTTCAGCGGGGGGCCTGACAGATACGCAGTATTTT. This chain joins TRBV7-9 and TRBJ2-3, with TRBD2 matching 9 bases. The CDR3 totals 15 residues. Germline V gene data show CDR1 as SEHNR and CDR2 as FQNEAQ (reference sequence). Trimming cost V 6 bases and J 3 bases; bases outside gene matches: 7.

This clonotype was seen ten or more times. The V and J genes are TRBV5-1 and TRBJ2-1; TRBD1 is a possible D gene (6 bases). The germline V and J ends were trimmed by 6 bases and 5 bases, with 18 bases remaining between them. Germline CDR1 reads SGHRS; CDR2 reads YFSETQ. CDR3 length equals 15 residues. The CDR3 reads CASNPTGTINNEQFF. For the CDR3, the DNA is TGCGCCAGCAACCCAACCGGGACAATCAACAATGAGCAGTTCTTC. Filled out from reference TRBV5-1 and TRBJ2-1, the complete variable domain reads KAGVTQTPRYLIKTRGQQVTLSCSPISGHRSVSWYQQTPGQGLQFLFEYFSETQRNKGNFPGRFSGRQFSNSRSEMNVSTLELGDSALYLCASNPTGTINNEQFFGPGTRLTVL.

This clonotype was counted a few times. V usage is TRBV12-3 or TRBV12-4 and J usage is TRBJ2-3; 8 nucleotides align to TRBD2. V gave up 4 bases and J gave up 4 bases; unmatched junction bases: 7. The CDR3 consists of 15 residues. CDR3 sequence (DNA): TGTGCCAGCAGTTCGCCGGGGCGGGGGGCAGATACGCAGTATTTT. Residues: CASSSPGRGADTQYF.

This clonotype has more than one count but fewer than ten. The chain links TRBV18 to TRBJ2-7, with 7 bases fitting TRBD2. The germline V gene encodes CDR1 KGHSH and CDR2 LQKENI. The CDR3 runs to 13 residues. After removal of 4 bases from V and 6 bases from J, the junction contained 6 bases not matched to a gene. CDR3 sequence (DNA): TGTGCCAGCTCACTCTCACCGGGGGGCGAGCAGTACTTC. This encodes CASSLSPGGEQYF.

V and J are TRBV20-1 and TRBJ2-3; TRBD2 matches at 10 bases. J was trimmed by 8 bases and V by 3 bases; bases with no gene match: 14. Germline-derived CDR1 and CDR2 are DFQATT and SNEGSKA (reference sequence). The CDR3 contains 16 residues. DNA of the CDR3: TGCAGTGCTAGCGCGGGACTAGCGACCGGGGTGGGTACGCAGTATTTT. Encoded protein: CSASAGLATGVGTQYF.

The chain carries TRBV24-1 and TRBJ2-2, with D possibly being TRBD1 (5 bases). The CDR3 contains 16 residues. Germline V gene lookup returns CDR1 KGHDR and CDR2 SFDVKD. Trimming left V 1 base short and J 2 bases short, with 10 bases between. The DNA of the CDR3 is TGTGCCACCAGTGATTTACCCAGGGCCAACACCGGGGAGCTGTTTTTT. Protein product: CATSDLPRANTGELFF.

The chain couples TRBV27 to TRBJ2-2; D is unclear. Germline CDR1 MNHEY, CDR2 SMNVEV (reference sequence). CDR3 size: 15 residues. V lost 5 bases and J 12 bases, leaving 22 bases between the germline ends. CDR3 DNA sequence: TGTGCCAGCAGTCCCGGGCCCAGGTCACGGGTCCAGCTGTTTTTT. Amino acid sequence: CASSPGPRSRVQLFF.

This clonotype showed up many times. The V gene is TRBV3-1, the J gene TRBJ1-1; D perhaps matches TRBD1 (5 bases). V gave up 6 bases and J gave up 6 bases, with 11 bases separating them. Germline-derived CDR1 and CDR2 are LGHDT and YNNKEL (reference sequence). This CDR3 comprises 12 residues. Here the CDR3 DNA reads TGTGCCAGCAGACAGGACGGGGCTGAAGCTTTCTTT. It specifies CASRQDGAEAFF.

This clonotype occurred many times. The V gene is TRBV12-3 or TRBV12-4, the J gene TRBJ1-1; D remains unclear. Trimming left V 8 bases short and J 1 base short, with 14 bases between. The CDR3 totals 14 residues. The CDR3 protein is CASRYGGSNTEAFF. The CDR3 nucleotides are TGTGCCAGCCGATACGGAGGGTCGAACACTGAAGCTTTCTTT.

This clonotype was seen only a few times. This rearrangement joins TRBV28 to TRBJ2-1, with 14 bases fitting TRBD2. V lost 3 bases, J lost 6 bases, and 10 bases stayed unmatched. There are 18 residues in the CDR3. Germline-derived CDR1 and CDR2 are MDHEN and SYDVKM. The CDR3 loop is CASSFLGLAGDGSNEQFF. The CDR3 DNA sequence: TGTGCCAGCAGTTTTTTGGGACTAGCGGGAGATGGTAGCAATGAGCAGTTCTTC. Full variable domain (remainder filled in from reference TRBV28 and TRBJ2-1): DVKVTQSSRYLVKRTGEKVFLECVQDMDHENMFWYRQDPGLGLRLIYFSYDVKMKEKGDIPEGYSVSREKKERFSLILESASTNQTSMYLCASSFLGLAGDGSNEQFFGPGTRLTVL.

This clonotype was counted ten times or more. The chain is built from TRBV27 and TRBJ1-4; D perhaps matches TRBD1 (6 bases). The CDR3 loop spans 15 amino acids. Germline V gene lookup returns CDR1 MNHEY and CDR2 SMNVEV (reference sequence). The ends were cut back, 5 bases at V and 3 bases at J, with 13 bases in the middle. The CDR3 is CASSQKQGANEKLFF. CDR3 bases: TGTGCCAGCAGTCAAAAACAGGGCGCTAATGAAAAACTGTTTTTT.